This TCR beta chain appears in the sequencing data of a study of human T cells and chemical hapten exposure (dated by TCRdb to 2020 to 2023). At the level of the whole study: For sensitization, 2% DPC in acetone was applied to a roughly 2 cm by roughly 2 cm area of upper inner arm skin. Patients additionally received weekly therapeutic DPC doses to the scalp throughout the roughly 24-week study period. Patch testing was performed on the upper back with Finn chambers containing 0.01% DPC, and the patch tests were scored after 6 days according to International Contact Dermatitis Research Group standards. Alopecia areata with under or over 50% scalp involvement, alopecia totalis and alopecia universalis were represented in the patient cohort, which was mostly female. Libraries were pooled for sequencing, and variation in per-sample TCR yields was attributed mainly to small differences in library volumes within the pool. This study followed changes in the peripheral blood TCR repertoire in vivo during primary and secondary sensitization of alopecia patients to the hapten diphenylcyclopropenone (DPC). Blood samples were taken from patients before sensitization (week 0) and then at 2, 6 and about 24 weeks after DPC sensitization. Blood for TCR sequencing was provided by twenty-nine alopecia patients at one to four time points (pre-sensitization, 2, 6 and 24 weeks).

Paper-wide results and their limitations: No change with DPC sensitization was found in the number of TCRs above 1 in 1000 frequency, and no evidence of global repertoire structure alterations was found. Because every patient had alopecia, a presumed autoimmune disease, the patients' immune response might differ from that of healthy individuals. Compared with pre-sensitization or healthy control sets, expanded TCRs formed significantly more large CDR3 similarity clusters, which is consistent with antigen-driven responses. Patch test score correlated positively with the number of PT1 expanded TCRs, reaching significance at thresholds 8, 16 and 32 but not at 4. Repeated subsampling changed both the strength of the expansion versus patch-test correlation and the threshold at which that correlation became significant.

Receptor amplification or capture employed RACE. The listed sequencing device is NextSeq 500. Library preparation attached unique molecular identifiers to individual cDNA molecules for quantitative, reproducible TCR counting. Each blood RNA sample was used to sequence both TCR alpha and TCR beta chains. The study's own analysis went as follows. Samples had a median of about 96,000 TCRs, with a range from roughly 20,000 to 700,000. V, J and CDR3 annotation of the TCR reads was carried out using the Decombinator software suite. Every sample was subsampled to the same number of TCRs (28,000) for the PS versus PT1 abundance plots. Expanded TCRs were defined as absent before sensitization and observed at least eight times at the 2-week time point. TCRdb's own reprocessing of the public reads used fastp at Q25 and MiXCR and kept productive beta chains. CDR3 protein sequences are deduplicated, and each keeps its most common genes and DNA. The V and J calls and clone size come from TCRdb's table, not from the authors' own analysis. In this sample the table shows approximately 320,000 distinct CDR3 sequences, 5.5% of which occur a single time. Jointly, the top ten make up more than 8% of the sample.

This clonotype was recorded a few times. This clone's antigen is unknown. No base-level quality is on record; no much larger clone is a single base apart. Trimming takes 2 bases from V and 6 bases from J, and the germline ends sit 14 bases apart. The CDR3 covers 16 residues, taking in both the cysteine and the phenylalanine. Of the read, only the CDR3 DNA is kept; its 48 bases are in frame from base 1. The germline V gene sets CDR1 to SGHTA and CDR2 to FQGNSA. Interpreted using the paper, the time point label stands for: pre-sensitization, week 0. The sample's treatment or condition, from its label and the paper: therapeutic diphenylcyclopropenone sensitization with weekly scalp DPC. At every patch-test visit, the blood draw took place before the patch test was put on. To be eligible, patients had to be aged 18 to 70, diagnosed with alopecia and judged suitable for DPC therapy, while pregnant patients were excluded. Total RNA was extracted from unfractionated whole blood that had been collected in Tempus Blood RNA tubes.

This specimen consisted of whole blood, obtained in connection with sensitization to the hapten diphenylcyclopropenone (DPC). This clonotype was obtained from a woman under 30 with alopecia areata. Some clones in this sample may be carry-over from other donors' samples. The rearrangement combines TRBV7-2 with TRBJ1-6; perhaps TRBD1 is the D gene, with 6 bases matching. The CDR3 protein: CASSLPTTGLNSPLHF. The base sequence is TGTGCCAGCAGCTTACCAACCACAGGGCTTAATTCACCCCTCCACTTT.